The sequence of this T cell receptor beta chain was determined in a study of CD8+CD57+ T cells in acquired aplastic anemia. Study-level information: Isolated CD4+ and CD8+ cells, once sorted, yielded DNA averaging approximately 3 ug.

In patients chosen for sequencing, flow cytometry had shown CD8+CD57+ cell expansion. Severe acquired aplastic anemia was the diagnosis recorded for all patients. Sampling of blood occurred while the patients had still received no therapy. This clonotype appeared a single time. The CDR3 is 13 residues long. V was shortened by 5 bases and J by 6 bases, with 17 bases between the two germline ends. The germline gives CDR1 DFQATT, CDR2 SNEGSKA (reference sequence). Investigators profiled TCR beta VDJ and CDR3 from genomic DNA template. One entry per CDR3 protein results from TCRdb running MiXCR on the reads. The repertoire holds around 180,000 distinct CDR3 sequences, with roughly 50% as singletons.

The sequencing sample was made of sorted CD4+, CD8+, or CD8+CD57+ T cells (not recorded which) from PBMCs. This sequence was found in a human donor with aplastic anemia. The V and J genes are TRBV20-1 and TRBJ2-7; the D gene is possibly TRBD2 (6 bases). CDR3 protein: CSAPDTGGTEQYF. The DNA of the CDR3 is TGCAGTGCTCCTGACACTGGGGGGACCGAGCAGTACTTC.